This paragraph covers one TCR beta chain sequence. What it recognizes is unknown. Trimming shortened V by 5 bases and J by 0 bases, and 17 bases separated the two germline ends. The CDR3 runs 17 residues. From germline, CDR1 is SGHVS and CDR2 FQNEAQ. This sample is drawn from a study of long-term antiretroviral therapy in people with HIV. The study, taken as a whole, reports: Across all time points, the repertoire was dominated by clones that expanded before ART.

There were roughly 0.9-11 million cryopreserved PBMC in the samples before DNA extraction. With survey level as its setting, the immunoSEQ assay was v3.0. The assay was immunoSEQ multiplex PCR, and TCRdb's table has in-frame clones only and misses some. In the table there are around 21,000 clones, around 87% of which are singletons. The starting material was unsorted PBMCs, obtained 0.2 years before starting antiretroviral therapy. This clonotype originated in a young man with HIV. The chain recombines TRBV7-8 with TRBJ2-1; the D gene could be TRBD1 or TRBD2 (5 bases each). CDR3 DNA sequence: TGTGCCAGCAGCCAGTCATGGGGGTACAGCTCCTACAATGAGCAGTTCTTC. Its translation is CASSQSWGYSSYNEQFF. The full variable domain, in which reference TRBV7-8 and TRBJ2-1 provide the parts outside the CDR3, is GAGVSQSPRYKVAKRGQDVALRCDPISGHVSLFWYQQALGQGPEFLTYFQNEAQLDKSGLPSDRFFAERPEGSVSTLKIQRTQQEDSAVYLCASSQSWGYSSYNEQFFGPGTRLTVL.